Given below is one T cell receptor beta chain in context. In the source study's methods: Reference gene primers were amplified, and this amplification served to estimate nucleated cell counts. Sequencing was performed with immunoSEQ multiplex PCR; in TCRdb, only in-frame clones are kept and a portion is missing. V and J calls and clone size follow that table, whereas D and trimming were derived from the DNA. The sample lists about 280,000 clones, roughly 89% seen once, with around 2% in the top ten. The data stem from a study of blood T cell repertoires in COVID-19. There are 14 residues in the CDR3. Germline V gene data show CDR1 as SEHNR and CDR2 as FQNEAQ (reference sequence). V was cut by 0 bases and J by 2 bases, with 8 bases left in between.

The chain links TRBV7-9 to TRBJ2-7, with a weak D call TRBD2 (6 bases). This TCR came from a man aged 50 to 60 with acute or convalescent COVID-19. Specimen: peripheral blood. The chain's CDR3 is CASSLAGLTYEQYF. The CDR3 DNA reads TGTGCCAGCAGCTTAGCGGGACTCACCTACGAGCAGTACTTC.